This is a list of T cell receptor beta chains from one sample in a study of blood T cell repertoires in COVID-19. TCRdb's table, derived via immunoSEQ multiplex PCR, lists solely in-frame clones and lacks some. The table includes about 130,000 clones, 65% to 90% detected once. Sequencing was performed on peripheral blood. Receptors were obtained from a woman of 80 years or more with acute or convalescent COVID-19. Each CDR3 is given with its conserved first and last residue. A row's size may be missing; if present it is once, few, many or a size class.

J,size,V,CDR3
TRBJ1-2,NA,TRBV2,CASREDQNYGYTF
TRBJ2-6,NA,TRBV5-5,CASSHQSGANVLTF
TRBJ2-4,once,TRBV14,CASSPRDRWHIQYF
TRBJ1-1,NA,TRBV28,CASSLTGADTEAFF
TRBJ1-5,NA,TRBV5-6,CASSLYVAGRNQPQHF
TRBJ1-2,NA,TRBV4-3,CASSQDRQGAFIANYGYTF
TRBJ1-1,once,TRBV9,CASSTRTGKRTEAFF
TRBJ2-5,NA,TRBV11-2,CASSPSPALAGGRETQYF
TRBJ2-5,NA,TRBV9,CASSREQETQYF
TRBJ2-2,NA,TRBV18,CASSPLRALNTGELFF
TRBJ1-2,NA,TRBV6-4,CASSDPLYGYTF
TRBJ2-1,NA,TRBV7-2,CASSLGPRTGGANEQFF
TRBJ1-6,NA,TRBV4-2,CASSQIDRHNSPLHF
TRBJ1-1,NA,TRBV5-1,CASSINGLTESEAFF
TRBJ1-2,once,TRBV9,CASSPTGGDYGYTF
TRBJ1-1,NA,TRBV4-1,CASSQDQGGVTEAFF
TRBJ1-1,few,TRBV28,CASTLRTEAFF
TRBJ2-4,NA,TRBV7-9,CASSLSAQGIQYF
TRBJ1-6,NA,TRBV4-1,CASRPGLTGSPLHF
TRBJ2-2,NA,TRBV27,CASSTPSRTSSGELFF
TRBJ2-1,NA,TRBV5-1,CASSLEGSPFNEQFF
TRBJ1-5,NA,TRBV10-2,CASSESGGGYSNQPQHF
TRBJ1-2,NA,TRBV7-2,CASSLVVGVVGYTF
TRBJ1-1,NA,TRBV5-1,CASSLGQGDEAFF
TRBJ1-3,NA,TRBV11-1,CASSLDRTRNTIYF
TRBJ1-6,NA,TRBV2,CASSEQLRGLGSPLHF
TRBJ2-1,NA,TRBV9,CASSVHGDSYNEQFF
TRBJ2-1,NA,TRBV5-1,CASSLVAGPYNEQFF
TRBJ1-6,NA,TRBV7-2,CASSLVGQGGNSPLHF
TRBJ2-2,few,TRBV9,CASSPRGSGGAGELFF
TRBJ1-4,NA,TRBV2,CASVRSTLGVGKLFF
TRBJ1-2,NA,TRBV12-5,CASGLAPAGYGYTF
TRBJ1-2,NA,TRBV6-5,CASTKQFYGYTF
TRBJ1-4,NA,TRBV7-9,CASSPWGQGRNEKLFF
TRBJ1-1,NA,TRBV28,CASSLVQDTEAFF
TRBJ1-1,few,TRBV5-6,CASSSRGNIMNTEAFF
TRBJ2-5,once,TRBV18,CASSRDRGVETQYF
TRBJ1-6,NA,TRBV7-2,CASSLNLRPLHF
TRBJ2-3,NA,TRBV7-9,CASSPPGRDTTDTQYF
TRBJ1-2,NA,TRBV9,CASSVSSNYGYTF